This T cell receptor beta chain was obtained from a study of cytomegalovirus exposure and HLA in healthy donors (dated by TCRdb to the late 2010s). Regarding the study in general: In an earlier analysis of some 550 of the donors, around 300 Gb of sequence data and roughly 100 million unique TCR beta sequences from roughly 200 million T cells were reported. An early release that covered about 640 HLA-typed donors contained 250 to 350 gigabases of sequencing data and about 93 million unique TCR sequences. Among the roughly 400 genotyped donors, approximately 82% belonged to the genetic ancestry cluster associated with self-reported Caucasian donors. The study aimed to test whether signatures of past pathogen exposure could be identified by cataloging public T cell receptors. The study profiled the T cell repertoires of hundreds of subjects by immunosequencing and related them to cytomegalovirus serostatus. Besides the first cohort of around 670 subjects, a separate validation cohort made up of 95 to 150 different subjects was used. The study combined high-throughput TCR immunosequencing, statistical association of individual TCRs with disease status, and machine learning to predict cytomegalovirus infection status. In a later analysis, previously published TCR beta repertoires from 600 to 850 donors were re-analyzed and high-resolution HLA genotyping was added so that TCR occurrence patterns could be studied. In the later analysis, no new phenotypic data were used to find candidate immune exposures; instead, reliance was placed on TCR beta sequences and their occurrence across donors. An earlier analysis of approximately 640 of the donors applied high-throughput TCR beta sequencing to assess whether each TCR beta V gene segment acted as functional or pseudogenic. Alongside the repertoire data, information on donor age, sex, ethnicity and CMV serostatus was compiled. Genome-wide SNP genotypes for about 65% of the roughly 670 donors were used in a later genetic analysis, which treated that subset as a discovery cohort. Every discovery cohort repertoire had been produced on one sequencing platform. HLA typing covered class I and class II loci at four-digit resolution. Typing coverage varied by locus: roughly 629-640 donors for A, B, C, DRB1 and DQB1; approximately 500 for DQA1; about 570 for DPA1; approximately 490 for DPB1. About 5 DR-DQ haplotypes were handled as single units for association and clustering, since linkage in the cohort was strong. Among around 400 genotyped donors of the cohort, an average of around 250,000 unique TCR beta nucleotide sequences was sequenced per donor, of which 15% to 20% were non-productive.

General study outcomes and caveats: Broadly in line with IMGT annotations, most TCR beta V segments showed up in productive rearrangements about 87% or about 30% of the time in an earlier analysis of 450 to 750 of the donors. Assigning TCR associations to individual alleles was difficult when HLA alleles, especially DR and DQ, strongly co-occurred. Because counts were too low, more than 15 rarely observed V segments, including chromosome 9 orphons, were left out of the earlier analysis of about 620 of the donors. Cytomegalovirus status was reported to be diagnosed by the classifier with high specificity and sensitivity in both the original and validation cohorts. Linkage disequilibrium might explain the correlated functional status among segregating V segments, but an unknown experimental factor could not be excluded. Because some donors lacked HLA typing at each locus, the association tests relied only on the typed subset. In vitro tests confirmed that a few of the cytomegalovirus-associated TCR beta chains recognize cytomegalovirus antigens. In a later analysis, HLA-associated TCR beta chains were found to be more clonally expanded and to have lower generation probabilities than equally common non-associated chains. Most TCR sequences were observed very rarely across donors, whereas some public TCRs were present in many individuals. A further reported finding was that TCR beta sequences accurately predicted the HLA-A and HLA-B alleles for most subjects in the first cohort. The cohort was sequenced for TCR beta chains only, and without alpha or paired-chain data the features that could be detected were limited. Presence/absence analyses assumed roughly uniform sequencing depth across donors, an assumption that may not hold. In a later analysis, several top co-occurrence clusters were reported to appear linked to parvovirus B19, influenza, CMV and Epstein-Barr virus. A group of highly shared sequence variants was considered likely to be a technical artifact of the sequencing pipeline. In the study, around 150 TCR beta chains were listed as associated with cytomegalovirus. In a later analysis, the rate of TCR association differed among HLA loci, with DRB1 alleles having the most associated TCRs and HLA-C alleles having the fewest. A later analysis found that most CMV-associated TCR beta chains appeared HLA-restricted, with HLA associations seemingly driven largely by CMV exposure. At a false discovery rate of 0.05, a later analysis linked 15,000 to 20,000 TCR beta sequences to specific HLA alleles. For the cohort, immune exposure information was limited to CMV serostatus. Because the 87-base-pair reads could not distinguish some IMGT-functional V segments, including TRBV6-2 and TRBV6-3, those segments were excluded. The authors suggested that the approach could potentially be extended to other disease states and immunological phenotypes. A later genetic analysis associated a missense DCLRE1C variant with V-gene and J-gene trimming of TCR beta chains, and an independent cohort replicated the association. In a later genetic analysis, fewer N-insertions in productive TCRs were reported among donors in an Asian-associated ancestry cluster than the approximately 710-donor mean.

V lost 1 base and J lost 7 bases; the stretch between them is 14 bases long. CDR1 and CDR2, looked up from the germline V gene, are SGHRS and YFSETQ. The CDR3 sequence holds 15 residues, the cysteine and phenylalanine included. Only CDR3 DNA is held: 45 bases, read in frame from base 1. The library came from the immunoSEQ multiplex PCR assay. For the multiplex PCR, a mixture combining 60 forward primers for TCR Vbeta segments and 13 reverse primers for TCR Jbeta segments was used. Amplification of the CDR3 region of rearranged TCR beta genes was performed with a multiplex PCR assay on genomic DNA. On the Illumina HiSeq System, the amplified TCR beta libraries were sequenced as 87-base-pair reads. As for the original processing: Across the 500 to 850 repertoires, a later analysis counted tens of millions of unique TCR beta chains, roughly 11 million of which were shared by at least two donors. A nearest-neighbor algorithm error-corrected the raw reads and collapsed the reads into unique sequences, merging closely related sequences to remove PCR and sequencing errors. V, D and J gene segments were assigned by aligning CDR3 sequences to IMGT reference sequences. For a sequence to be retained, at least a six-nucleotide match to both a V gene segment and a J gene segment was required. Rearrangements were called productive when the CDR3 lacked stop codons and stayed in frame with V and J; all others were non-productive. Following IMGT convention, CDR3 was defined as the stretch from the second conserved V-encoded cysteine up to the conserved J-encoded phenylalanine. The earlier analysis of 587 of the donors excluded sequences that lacked an unambiguous match to a single V gene segment. In an earlier analysis of a few hundred of the donors, V segments were called functional above 56.7% productive rearrangements and were called segregating when the between-donor standard deviation exceeded 5%. A statistical classification framework was developed to diagnose cytomegalovirus status using the catalog of TCR beta chain sequences. V and J gene assignment, in a later analysis, came from comparing TCR nucleotide sequences with IMGT/GENE-DB human TR gene sequences. The TCRdist pipeline was used in a later analysis to assign CDR3 sequences and most-parsimonious VDJ recombination scenarios. In a later analysis, each TCR beta chain was defined by its CDR3 amino acid sequence together with its V-gene family, and reads lacking a unique V-gene family were excluded. In a later analysis, 550 to 650 highly shared, low-generation-probability nucleotide sequences were removed to address suspected cross-contamination and a sequencing artifact. In a later analysis, a clonal expansion index for each public chain was calculated from normalized within-repertoire ranks of inferred template counts. In a later analysis, generation probabilities were computed with a VDJ recombination model fitted to out-of-frame rearrangements, and the resulting probabilities were checked against IGoR. A later analysis scored TCR-TCR, TCR-HLA and TCR-CMV co-occurrence with hypergeometric tests, applying a repertoire-size bias correction to TCR pairs. False discovery rates were estimated in a later analysis by permuting HLA or CMV assignments 20 times. A later analysis grouped co-occurring TCRs with DBSCAN, adding TCRdist sequence similarity when clustering within HLA-allele-positive subsets. Repertoires with fewer than 30,000 or more than 120,000 public chains, plus five repertoires with anomalous nucleotide sharing, were excluded from co-occurrence clustering. TCRdb's version of the immuneACCESS table is confined to in-frame rearrangements and falls short of the full clone set. An unresolved V gene accounts for under half of the shortfall where checked; the remainder is of unknown origin. The DNA gave D and trimming, while V, J and clone size come from that table. Here the sample has tens of thousands of clones; roughly 80% occur a single time. The ten largest clones take up 2.2% of the sample.

Turning to this clone: The specificity of this receptor is unknown. Base qualities are not recorded, but no much larger clone differs from it by a single base.

The cohort comprised 666 healthy bone marrow donors. All cohort members were sampled while nominally healthy, although unrecorded immune exposures were likely present. The donor was CMV seronegative and was included in the group of a few hundred seronegative cohort members. Every donor gave a peripheral blood sample, and the peripheral blood mononuclear cells from that sample were used for TCR beta sequencing. Genomic DNA was extracted from the blood cell samples with the Qiagen DNeasy Blood Extraction Kit. This sequence uses TRBV5-1 and TRBJ2-2; too little of a D gene remains to name it. The TCR originated in a man aged 35 to 55 in good health and CMV-seronegative. Sample: PBMCs. The CDR3 sequence is CASSLRPDSGGELFF. The nucleotide sequence is given as TGCGCCAGCAGCTTGAGGCCAGACTCGGGCGGGGAGCTGTTTTTT. The variable domain in full, with residues beyond the CDR3 obtained from the reference TRBV5-1 and TRBJ2-2 genes, is KAGVTQTPRYLIKTRGQQVTLSCSPISGHRSVSWYQQTPGQGLQFLFEYFSETQRNKGNFPGRFSGRQFSNSRSEMNVSTLELGDSALYLCASSLRPDSGGELFFGEGSRLTVL.